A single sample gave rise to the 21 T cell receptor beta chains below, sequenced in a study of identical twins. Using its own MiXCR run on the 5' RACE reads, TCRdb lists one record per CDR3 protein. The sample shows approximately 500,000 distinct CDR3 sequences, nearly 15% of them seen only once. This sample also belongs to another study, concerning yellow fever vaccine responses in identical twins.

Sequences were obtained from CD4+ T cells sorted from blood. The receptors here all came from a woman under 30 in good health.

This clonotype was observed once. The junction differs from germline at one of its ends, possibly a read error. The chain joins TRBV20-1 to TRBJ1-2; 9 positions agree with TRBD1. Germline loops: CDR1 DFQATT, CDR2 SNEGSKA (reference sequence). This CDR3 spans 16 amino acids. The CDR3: CCARDRDRAGGYGYTF. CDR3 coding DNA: TGCTGTGCTAGAGATCGGGACAGGGCGGGGGGCTATGGCTACACCTTC.

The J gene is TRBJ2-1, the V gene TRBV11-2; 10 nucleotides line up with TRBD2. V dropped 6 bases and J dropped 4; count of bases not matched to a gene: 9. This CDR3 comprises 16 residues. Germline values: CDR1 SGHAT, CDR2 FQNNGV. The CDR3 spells CASSRSAGGIYNEQFF. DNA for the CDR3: TGTGCCAGCAGTCGTTCAGCGGGGGGGATATACAATGAGCAGTTCTTC.

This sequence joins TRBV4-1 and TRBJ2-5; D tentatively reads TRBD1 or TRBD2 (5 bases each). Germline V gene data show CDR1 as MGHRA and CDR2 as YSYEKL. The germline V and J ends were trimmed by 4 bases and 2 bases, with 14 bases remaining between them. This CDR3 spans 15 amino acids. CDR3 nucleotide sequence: TGCGCCAGCAGCCCGGGGACGGGAAGACAAGAGACCCAGTACTTC. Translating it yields CASSPGTGRQETQYF.

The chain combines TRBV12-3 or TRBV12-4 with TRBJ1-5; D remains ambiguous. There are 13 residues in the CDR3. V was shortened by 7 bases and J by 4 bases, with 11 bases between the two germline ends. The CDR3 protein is CASNREVNQPQHF. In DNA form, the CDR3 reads TGTGCCAGCAATCGGGAGGTAAATCAGCCCCAGCATTTT.

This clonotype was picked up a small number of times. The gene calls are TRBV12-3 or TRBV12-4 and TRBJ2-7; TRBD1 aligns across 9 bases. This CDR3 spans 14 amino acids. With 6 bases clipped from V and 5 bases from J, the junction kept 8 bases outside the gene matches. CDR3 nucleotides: TGTGCCAGCAGCCGGGACAGGGAGCGGAACGAGCAGTACTTC. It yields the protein CASSRDRERNEQYF.

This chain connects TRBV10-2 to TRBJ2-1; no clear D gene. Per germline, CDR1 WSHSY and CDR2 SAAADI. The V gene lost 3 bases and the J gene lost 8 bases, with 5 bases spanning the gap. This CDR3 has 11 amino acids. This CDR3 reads CASSDPHEQFF. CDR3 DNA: TGCGCCAGCAGTGACCCCCATGAGCAGTTCTTC.

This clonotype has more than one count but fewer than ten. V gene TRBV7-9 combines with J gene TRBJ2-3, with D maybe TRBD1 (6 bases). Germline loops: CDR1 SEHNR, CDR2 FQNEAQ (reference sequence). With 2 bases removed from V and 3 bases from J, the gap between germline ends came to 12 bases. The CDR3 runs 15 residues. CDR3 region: CASSLNRVGTDTQYF. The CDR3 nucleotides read TGTGCCAGCAGCTTAAACAGGGTTGGGACAGATACGCAGTATTTT.

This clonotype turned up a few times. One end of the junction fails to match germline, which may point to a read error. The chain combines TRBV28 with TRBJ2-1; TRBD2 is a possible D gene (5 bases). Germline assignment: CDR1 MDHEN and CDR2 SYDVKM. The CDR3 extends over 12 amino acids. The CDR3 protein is CASRPTGLSDTF. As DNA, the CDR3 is TGTGCCAGCAGGCCTACGGGATTGTCAGATACCTTC.

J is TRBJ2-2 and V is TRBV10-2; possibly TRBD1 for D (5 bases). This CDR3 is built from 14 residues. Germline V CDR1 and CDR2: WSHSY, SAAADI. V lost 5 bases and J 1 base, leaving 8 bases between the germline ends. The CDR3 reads CASSSRVNTGELFF. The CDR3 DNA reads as TGCGCCAGCAGTTCCAGGGTGAACACCGGGGAGCTGTTTTTT.

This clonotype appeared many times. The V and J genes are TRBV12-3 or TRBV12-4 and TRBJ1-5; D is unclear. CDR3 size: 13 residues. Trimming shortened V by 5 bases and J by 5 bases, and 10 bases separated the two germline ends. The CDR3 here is CASSKVQDQPQHF. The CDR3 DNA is TGTGCCAGCAGTAAAGTTCAGGATCAGCCCCAGCATTTT.

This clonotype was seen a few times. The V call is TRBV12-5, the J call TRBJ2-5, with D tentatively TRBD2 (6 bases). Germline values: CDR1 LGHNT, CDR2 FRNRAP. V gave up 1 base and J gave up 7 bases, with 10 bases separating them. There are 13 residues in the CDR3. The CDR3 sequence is CASGLGPGATQYF. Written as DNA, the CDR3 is TGTGCTAGTGGTTTGGGGCCGGGAGCGACCCAGTACTTC.

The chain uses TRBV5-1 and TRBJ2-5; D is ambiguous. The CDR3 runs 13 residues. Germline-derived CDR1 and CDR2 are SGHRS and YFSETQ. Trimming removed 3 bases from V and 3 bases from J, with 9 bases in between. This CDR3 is CASSSGPEETQYF. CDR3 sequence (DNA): TGCGCCAGCAGCTCCGGACCCGAAGAGACCCAGTACTTC. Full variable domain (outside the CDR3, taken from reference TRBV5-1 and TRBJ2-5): KAGVTQTPRYLIKTRGQQVTLSCSPISGHRSVSWYQQTPGQGLQFLFEYFSETQRNKGNFPGRFSGRQFSNSRSEMNVSTLELGDSALYLCASSSGPEETQYFGPGTRLLVL.

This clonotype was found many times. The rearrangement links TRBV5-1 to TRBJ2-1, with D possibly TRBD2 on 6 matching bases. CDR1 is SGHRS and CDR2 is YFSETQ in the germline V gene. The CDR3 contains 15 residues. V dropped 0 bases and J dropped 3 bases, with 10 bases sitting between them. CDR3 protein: CASSLALALYNEQFF. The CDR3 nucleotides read TGCGCCAGCAGCTTGGCACTAGCCCTCTACAATGAGCAGTTCTTC.

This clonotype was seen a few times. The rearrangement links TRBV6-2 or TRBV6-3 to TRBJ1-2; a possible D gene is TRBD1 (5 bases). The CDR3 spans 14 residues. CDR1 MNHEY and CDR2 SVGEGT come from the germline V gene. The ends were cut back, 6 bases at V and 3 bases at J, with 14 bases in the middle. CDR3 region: CASSNTGAYYGYTF. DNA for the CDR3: TGTGCCAGCAGCAATACAGGCGCGTACTATGGCTACACCTTC.

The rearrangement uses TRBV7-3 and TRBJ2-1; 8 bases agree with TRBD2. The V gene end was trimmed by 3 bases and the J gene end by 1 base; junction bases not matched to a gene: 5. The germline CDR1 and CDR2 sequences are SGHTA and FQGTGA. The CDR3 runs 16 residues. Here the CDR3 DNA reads TGTGCCAGCAGCTTGCAAGCGGGAGTGTCCTACAATGAGCAGTTCTTC. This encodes CASSLQAGVSYNEQFF.

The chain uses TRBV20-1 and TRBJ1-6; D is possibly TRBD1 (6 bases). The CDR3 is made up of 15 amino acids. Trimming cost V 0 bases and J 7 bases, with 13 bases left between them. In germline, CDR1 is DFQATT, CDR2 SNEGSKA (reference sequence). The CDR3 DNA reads TGCAGTGCTAGAGATTTTGGACAGACCAATTCACCCCTCCACTTT. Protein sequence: CSARDFGQTNSPLHF.

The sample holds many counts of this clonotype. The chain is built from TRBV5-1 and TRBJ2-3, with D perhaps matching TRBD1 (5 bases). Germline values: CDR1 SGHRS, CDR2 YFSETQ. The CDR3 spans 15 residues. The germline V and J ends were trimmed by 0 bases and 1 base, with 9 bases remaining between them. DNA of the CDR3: TGCGCCAGCAGCTTGGAAGGACAAGGCACAGATACGCAGTATTTT. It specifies CASSLEGQGTDTQYF.

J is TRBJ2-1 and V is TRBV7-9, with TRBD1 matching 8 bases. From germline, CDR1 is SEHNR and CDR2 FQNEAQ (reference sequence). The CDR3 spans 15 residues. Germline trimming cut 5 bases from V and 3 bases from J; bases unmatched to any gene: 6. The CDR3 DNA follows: TGTGCCAGCAGCGCCGGGACAGGCTACTACAATGAGCAGTTCTTC. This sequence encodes CASSAGTGYYNEQFF.

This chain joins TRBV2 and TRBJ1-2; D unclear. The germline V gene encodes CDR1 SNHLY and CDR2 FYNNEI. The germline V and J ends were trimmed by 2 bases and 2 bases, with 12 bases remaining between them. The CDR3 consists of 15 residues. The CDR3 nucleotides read TGTGCCAGCAGTGAAACCCCACCGGGGAACTATGGCTACACCTTC. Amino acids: CASSETPPGNYGYTF.

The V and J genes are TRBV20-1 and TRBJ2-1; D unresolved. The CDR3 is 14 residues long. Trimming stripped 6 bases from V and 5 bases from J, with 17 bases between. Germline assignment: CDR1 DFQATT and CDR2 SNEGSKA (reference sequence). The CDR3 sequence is CSATQPKANNEQFF. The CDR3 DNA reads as TGCAGTGCCACACAACCTAAGGCGAACAATGAGCAGTTCTTC.

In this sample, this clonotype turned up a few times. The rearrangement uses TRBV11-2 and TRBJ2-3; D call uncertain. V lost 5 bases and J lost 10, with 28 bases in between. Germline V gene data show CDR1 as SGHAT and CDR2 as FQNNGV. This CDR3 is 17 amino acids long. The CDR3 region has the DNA TGTGCCAGCAGCCCGGTCGGACGCCCCATCCTGAGGCTGTCGCAGTATTTT. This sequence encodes CASSPVGRPILRLSQYF.